These T cell receptor beta chains were read from a single sample in a study of OX40 agonist ivuxolimab in advanced cancers. Only in-frame clones appear in the TCRdb table, and some are missing; sequencing was by immunoSEQ multiplex PCR. The sample records about 48,000 clones, about 86% being singletons. The input for sequencing was CD4+ or CD8+ T cells sorted from blood, taken in a trial of the OX40 agonist ivuxolimab. The receptors originated from an adult with an advanced solid tumor such as melanoma, head and neck, liver or kidney cancer. Both conserved end residues are part of each CDR3. A D gene is named only where the DNA matches it firmly. Clone sizes are given selectively: once, few, many, or a class where the clone is expanded.

size,D,J,V,DNA,CDR3
-,-,TRBJ1-1,TRBV19,TGTGCCAGTAGTGAGGGGTACACTGAAGCTTTCTTT,CASSEGYTEAFF
-,-,TRBJ2-7,TRBV11-2,TGTGCCAGCAGCTTAGGGGGTCCCGAGCAGTACTTC,CASSLGGPEQYF
-,TRBD1,TRBJ2-7,TRBV30,TGTGCCCGACAGGGCAGCTCCTACGAGCAGTACTTC,CARQGSSYEQYF
-,-,TRBJ2-7,TRBV9,TGTGCCAGCAGCGTATCTTGGACCCACTACGAGCAGTACTTC,CASSVSWTHYEQYF
few,-,TRBJ1-5,TRBV27,TGTGCCAGCAGTTTCACAGGGTATCAGCCCCAGCATTTT,CASSFTGYQPQHF
few,TRBD1,TRBJ1-1,TRBV19,TGTGCCAGTAGTCCCCGGACAGGACTTCCCGAAGCTTTCTTT,CASSPRTGLPEAFF
-,-,TRBJ2-7,TRBV7-6,TGTGCCAGCAGCCCGCGGGACGGATCCTACGAGCAGTACTTC,CASSPRDGSYEQYF
medium-sized,-,TRBJ1-5,TRBV5-1,TGCGCCAGCACCCCGAAGGGGCTATATAGCAATCAGCCCCAGCATTTT,CASTPKGLYSNQPQHF
-,-,TRBJ2-7,TRBV13,TGTGCCAGCAGCTTGTCCTACGAGCAGTACTTC,CASSLSYEQYF
-,-,TRBJ1-1,TRBV27,TGTGCCAGCATAGGTGGCTCTGCTTTCTTT,CASIGGSAFF
-,-,TRBJ1-1,TRBV14,TGTGCCAGCAGCCAAGAGGGGGGGCTCGACACTGAAGCTTTCTTT,CASSQEGGLDTEAFF
-,TRBD1,TRBJ1-2,TRBV19,TGTGCCAGTAGGGGACAGGGGATGGCCGACTATGGCTACACCTTC,CASRGQGMADYGYTF
-,-,TRBJ2-3,TRBV19,TGTGCCAGTAGTTTCGCAGATACGCAGTATTTT,CASSFADTQYF
-,-,TRBJ1-1,TRBV27,TGTGCCAGCAGTTTAGGGGGGGGCACTGAAGCTTTCTTT,CASSLGGGTEAFF
-,TRBD2,TRBJ2-5,TRBV5-4,TGTGCCAGCAGGGACGGGACTAGCGGCCAAGAGACCCAGTACTTC,CASRDGTSGQETQYF
-,-,TRBJ1-3,TRBV19,TGTGCCAGTAGTATCTGTTGTATGTCGAGGAACACCATATATTTT,CASSICCMSRNTIYF
-,-,TRBJ1-2,TRBV7-8,TGTGCCAGCAGCTTAGTAGGTGGGCACCCGGATGGCTACACCTTC,CASSLVGGHPDGYTF
medium-sized,-,TRBJ2-7,TRBV2,TGTGCCAGCAGCCCCGGGCTCTGGTACGAGCAGTACTTC,CASSPGLWYEQYF
-,-,TRBJ2-3,TRBV11-2,TGTGCCAGCTTGCAGTGGATAACAGATACGCAGTATTTT,CASLQWITDTQYF
-,TRBD1,TRBJ2-7,TRBV4-3,TGCGCCAGCAGCCAAGACTCGGGGACAGGAACCTACGAGCAGTACTTC,CASSQDSGTGTYEQYF
-,-,TRBJ1-1,TRBV7-8,TGTGCCAGCAGCTTGATCAGCCTAGGCTCTGAAGCTTTCTTT,CASSLISLGSEAFF
-,-,TRBJ1-1,TRBV5-1,TGCGCCAGCAGCTTAAGGGGAGGCCTCACTGAAGCTTTCTTT,CASSLRGGLTEAFF
-,-,TRBJ1-5,TRBV4-2,TGTGCCAGCAGCCAAGAAGACGGCCCCAATCAGCCCCAGCATTTT,CASSQEDGPNQPQHF
-,TRBD1,TRBJ2-2,TRBV9,TGTGCCAGCAGCCCACAGGGACAGGGGAGGAGCACCGGGGAGCTGTTTTTT,CASSPQGQGRSTGELFF
-,-,TRBJ1-3,TRBV25-1,TGTGCCAGCAGTGAATCCGGGCAAAACACCATATATTTT,CASSESGQNTIYF
few,-,TRBJ2-1,TRBV7-9,TGTGCCAGCAGCCGAATGTATGAGCAGTTCTTC,CASSRMYEQFF
once,-,TRBJ2-5,TRBV13,TGTGCCAGCAGCTTATTAACGTCCGGTTTCACTAGTCCCCAAGAGACCCAGTACTTC,CASSLLTSGFTSPQETQYF
once,-,TRBJ1-1,TRBV7-9,TGTGCCAGCACCCTACCACCTATGAACACTGAAGCTTTCTTT,CASTLPPMNTEAFF
-,TRBD1,TRBJ1-1,TRBV4-1,TGCGCCAGCAGCTTGACAGGGGACGCTGAAGCTTTCTTT,CASSLTGDAEAFF
-,TRBD2,TRBJ2-2,TRBV30,TGTGCCTGGTCTAACCGGTGGGAGGGCCTTAGGGAGCTGTTTTTT,CAWSNRWEGLRELFF